One sample yielded the 14 T cell receptor beta chains listed below, sequenced in a study of T cells in Graves' hyperthyroidism and ophthalmopathy. Amplification of TCR beta CDR3 regions was performed using RNA transcripts as template. HTBI primers were used for first-round RT-PCR of the TCR CDR3. TCRdb passed the multiplex PCR reads through MiXCR, listing each CDR3 protein once. The sample includes 700,000 to 850,000 distinct CDR3 sequences, around a third seen only once; the top ten take around 31%. Sequencing was done on a sample of blood. These receptors all stem from a woman between 35 and 50 years old with Graves' hyperthyroidism.

V and J are TRBV7-8 and TRBJ1-1, with TRBD1 as a possible D gene (6 bases). Germline V lookup: CDR1 SGHVS, CDR2 FQNEAQ. This CDR3 contains 15 residues. Trimming removed 2 bases at V and 6 bases at J, with 16 bases between. The CDR3 sequence is CASSLNPWGASEAFF. The DNA for the CDR3 is TGTGCCAGCAGCTTAAACCCCTGGGGGGCGTCTGAAGCTTTCTTT.

This clonotype was observed at least ten times. The chain combines TRBV9 with TRBJ2-7; D not resolved. Trimming left V 0 bases short and J 2 bases short, with 9 bases between. Germline V gives CDR1 SGDLS, CDR2 YYNGEE. The CDR3 contains 14 residues. CDR3 sequence: CASSVEGRTYEQYF. In DNA form, the CDR3 reads TGTGCCAGCAGCGTAGAGGGTCGAACCTACGAGCAGTACTTC.

This clonotype was seen a few times. J is TRBJ2-7 and V is TRBV11-3; D might be TRBD1 (6 bases). With 10 bases removed from V and 2 bases from J, the gap between germline ends came to 15 bases. CDR3 length: 13 residues. Germline loops: CDR1 SGHNT, CDR2 YENEEA. CDR3: CAISEGQTYEQYF. The DNA for the CDR3 is TGTGCCATCAGTGAAGGACAGACCTACGAGCAGTACTTC.

This clonotype was seen ten or more times. The chain joins TRBV7-2 to TRBJ1-2, with 8 bases lining up with TRBD1. V was clipped by 8 bases and J by 2 bases; unmatched bases: 1. The CDR3 is 12 amino acids. CDR1 and CDR2 (germline): SGHTA, FQGNSA. This CDR3 reads CASRTGNYGYTF. CDR3 bases: TGTGCCAGCCGGACAGGGAACTATGGCTACACCTTC.

The chain carries TRBV29-1 and TRBJ2-5; the D call may be TRBD1 or TRBD2 (5 bases each). The V end lost 5 bases, the J end lost 0 bases, and 13 bases lay between the germline ends. Germline V lookup: CDR1 SQVTM, CDR2 ANQGSEA. The CDR3 loop spans 14 amino acids. The CDR3 sequence is CSVLPQGHQETQYF. The CDR3, as DNA: TGCAGCGTTTTACCCCAGGGACACCAAGAGACCCAGTACTTC.

V usage is TRBV6-1 and J usage is TRBJ2-2; the match to TRBD1 covers 9 bases. Looked up from germline, CDR1 is MNHNS and CDR2 is SASEGT. V was pared by 6 bases and J by 7 bases, with 6 bases of the junction left unmatched. This CDR3 spans 14 amino acids. Written as DNA, the CDR3 is TGTGCCAGCAGGCACAGGGGGCGGGGCGGGGAGCTGTTTTTT. This codes for CASRHRGRGGELFF.

For this clonotype: At one of its ends the junction is not consistent with the germline gene, which may arise from a read error. The CDR3 coding sequence is TGTGCCGGCAGCTCCGAGGGACTTTTCCCCTACGAGCAGTACTTC. It is translated as CAGSSEGLFPYEQYF. The V gene is TRBV7-2, the J gene TRBJ2-7; D possibly corresponds to TRBD2 (6 bases). Germline loops: CDR1 SGHTA, CDR2 FQGNSA. CDR3 size: 15 residues.

The chain links TRBV13 to TRBJ2-2, with 8 bases identical to TRBD1. The CDR3 length is 17 residues. J was trimmed by 2 bases and V by 4 bases; bases with no gene match: 9. Germline lookup yields CDR1 PRHDT and CDR2 FYEKMQ (reference sequence). CDR3 residues: CASSSHPGQANTGELFF. In nucleotides, the CDR3 is TGTGCCAGCAGCTCACACCCGGGACAGGCTAACACCGGGGAGCTGTTTTTT.

The chain couples TRBV2 to TRBJ2-1; weak D call: TRBD2 (5 bases). Germline-derived CDR1 and CDR2 are SNHLY and FYNNEI. The CDR3 consists of 14 residues. Trimming removed 3 bases at V and 5 bases at J, with 11 bases between. DNA for the CDR3: TGTGCCAGCAGTGATCCCGGACTGGACAATGAGCAGTTCTTC. It is translated as CASSDPGLDNEQFF. Filled out from reference TRBV2 and TRBJ2-1, the complete variable domain reads EPEVTQTPSHQVTQMGQEVILRCVPISNHLYFYWYRQILGQKVEFLVSFYNNEISEKSEIFDDQFSVERPDGSNFTLKIRSTKLEDSAMYFCASSDPGLDNEQFFGPGTRLTVL.

About this clonotype: At one of its ends the junction is not consistent with the germline gene, which may arise from a read error. The chain employs TRBV14 and TRBJ2-7; tentative D call: TRBD2 (6 bases). The CDR3 has 13 amino acids. The germline gives CDR1 SGHDN, CDR2 FVKESK. The CDR3 reads CAGSFREIYEQYF. The CDR3 coding sequence is TGTGCCGGCAGCTTCCGGGAGATTTACGAGCAGTACTTC.

This clonotype has ten or more counts. The J gene is TRBJ1-1, the V gene TRBV7-9; D may be TRBD1 (6 bases). V was clipped by 6 bases and J by 5 bases, with 13 bases between them. This CDR3 has 13 residues. Germline assignment: CDR1 SEHNR and CDR2 FQNEAQ (reference sequence). The CDR3 spells CASSGGGKTEAFF. The CDR3 coding sequence is TGTGCCAGCAGTGGAGGGGGGAAAACTGAAGCTTTCTTT.

V usage is TRBV12-3 or TRBV12-4 and J usage is TRBJ1-4; 9 bases agree with TRBD1. Trimming took 7 bases from V and 8 from J; bases not matched to a gene: 8. The CDR3 totals 14 residues. This CDR3 is CASKNTGGYEKLFF. DNA of the CDR3: TGTGCCAGCAAAAACACAGGGGGCTACGAAAAACTGTTTTTT.

The chain uses TRBV20-1 and TRBJ1-1, with D perhaps matching TRBD1 (6 bases). Germline CDR1 is DFQATT and CDR2 is SNEGSKA (reference sequence). The CDR3 has 13 residues. V was cut by 6 bases and J by 3 bases, with 14 bases left in between. This CDR3 is CSARTGRDTEAFF. For the CDR3, the DNA is TGCAGTGCCAGAACAGGGAGGGACACTGAAGCTTTCTTT.

This clonotype was recorded at least ten times. The V gene is TRBV7-2, the J gene TRBJ2-7; unclear D gene. Trimming cost V 4 bases and J 4 bases, with 11 bases left between them. Germline CDR1 and CDR2: SGHTA and FQGNSA. This CDR3 contains 13 residues. CDR3 in DNA: TGTGCCAGCAGCTCCAGCCCCGCGTACGAGCAGTACTTC. Translation: CASSSSPAYEQYF. The complete variable domain, with remaining parts taken from reference TRBV7-2 and TRBJ2-7, reads GAGVSQSPSNKVTEKGKDVELRCDPISGHTALYWYRQSLGQGLEFLIYFQGNSAPDKSGLPSDRFSAERTGGSVSTLTIQRTQQEDSAVYLCASSSSPAYEQYFGPGTRLTVT.